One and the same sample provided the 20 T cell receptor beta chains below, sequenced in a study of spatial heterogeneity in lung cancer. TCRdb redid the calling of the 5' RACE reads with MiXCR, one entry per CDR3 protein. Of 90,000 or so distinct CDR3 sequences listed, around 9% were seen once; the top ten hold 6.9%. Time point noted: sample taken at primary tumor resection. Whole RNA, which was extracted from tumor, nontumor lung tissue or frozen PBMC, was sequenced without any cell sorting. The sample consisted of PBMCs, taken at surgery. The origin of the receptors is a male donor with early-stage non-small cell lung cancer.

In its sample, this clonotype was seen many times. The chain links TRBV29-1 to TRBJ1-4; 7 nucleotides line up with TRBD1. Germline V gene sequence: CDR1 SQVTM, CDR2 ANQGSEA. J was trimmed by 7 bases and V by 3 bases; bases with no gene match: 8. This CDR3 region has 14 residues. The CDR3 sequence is CSVDTGAGGEKLFF. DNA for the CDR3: TGCAGCGTTGACACAGGGGCTGGGGGTGAAAAACTGTTTTTT.

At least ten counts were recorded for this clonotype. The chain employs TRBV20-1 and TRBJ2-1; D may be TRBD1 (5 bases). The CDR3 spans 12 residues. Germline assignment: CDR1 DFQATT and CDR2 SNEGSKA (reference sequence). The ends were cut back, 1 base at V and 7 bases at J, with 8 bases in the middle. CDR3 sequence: CSARGRVNEQFF. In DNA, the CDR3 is TGCAGTGCTAGAGGCAGGGTTAATGAGCAGTTCTTC.

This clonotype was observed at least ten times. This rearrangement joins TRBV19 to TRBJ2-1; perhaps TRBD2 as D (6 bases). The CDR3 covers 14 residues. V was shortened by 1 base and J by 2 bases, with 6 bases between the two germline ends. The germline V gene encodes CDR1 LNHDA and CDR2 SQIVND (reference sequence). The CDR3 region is CASSIGGAYNEQFF. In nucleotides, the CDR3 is TGTGCCAGTAGTATAGGGGGGGCCTACAATGAGCAGTTCTTC. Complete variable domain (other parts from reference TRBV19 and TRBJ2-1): DGGITQSPKYLFRKEGQNVTLSCEQNLNHDAMYWYRQDPGQGLRLIYYSQIVNDFQKGDIAEGYSVSREKKESFPLTVTSAQKNPTAFYLCASSIGGAYNEQFFGPGTRLTVL.

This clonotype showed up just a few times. CDR3 bases: TGTGCCAGTAGTATTCGACAGGAATTAGCCAAAAACATTCAGTACTTC. As protein: CASSIRQELAKNIQYF. The genes are TRBV19 and TRBJ2-4, with a weak D call TRBD1 (6 bases). Germline values: CDR1 LNHDA, CDR2 SQIVND (reference sequence). CDR3 length: 16 amino acids. Trimming pared 3 bases from V and 0 bases from J, leaving 12 bases between.

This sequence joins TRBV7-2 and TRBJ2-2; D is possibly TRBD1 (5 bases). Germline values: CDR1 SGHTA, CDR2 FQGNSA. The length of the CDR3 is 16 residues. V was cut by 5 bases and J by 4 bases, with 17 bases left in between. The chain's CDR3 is CASSKDSFPSTGELFF. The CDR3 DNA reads TGTGCCAGCAGCAAAGACAGTTTTCCAAGCACCGGGGAGCTGTTTTTT.

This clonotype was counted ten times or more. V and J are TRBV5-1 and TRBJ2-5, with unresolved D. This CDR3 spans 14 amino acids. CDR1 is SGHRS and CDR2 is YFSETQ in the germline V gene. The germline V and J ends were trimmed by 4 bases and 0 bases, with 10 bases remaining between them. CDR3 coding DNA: TGCGCCAGCAGCCCCCGGACCGACCAAGAGACCCAGTACTTC. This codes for CASSPRTDQETQYF.

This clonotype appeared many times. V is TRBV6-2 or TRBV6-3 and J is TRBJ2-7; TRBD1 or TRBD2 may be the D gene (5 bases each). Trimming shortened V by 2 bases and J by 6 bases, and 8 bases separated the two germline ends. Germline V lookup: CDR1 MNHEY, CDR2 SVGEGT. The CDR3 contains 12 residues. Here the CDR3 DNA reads TGTGCCAGCAGTTACCCCGGGGCCGAGCAGTACTTC. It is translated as CASSYPGAEQYF.

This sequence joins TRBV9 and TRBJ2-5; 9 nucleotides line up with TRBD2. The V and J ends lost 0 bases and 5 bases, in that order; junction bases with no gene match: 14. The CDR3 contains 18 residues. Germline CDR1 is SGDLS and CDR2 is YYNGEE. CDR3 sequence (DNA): TGTGCCAGCAGCGTAGAAGGGGCGGCGGTAGCGGGAGTGGAGACCCAGTACTTC. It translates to CASSVEGAAVAGVETQYF.

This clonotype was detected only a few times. The CDR3 is CATSRGGTGELFF. The DNA for the CDR3 is TGTGCCACCTCGAGAGGCGGGACCGGGGAGCTGTTTTTT. The chain recombines TRBV3-1 with TRBJ2-2; possibly TRBD2 for D (5 bases). The germline V and J ends were trimmed by 10 bases and 5 bases, with 14 bases remaining between them. CDR3 length: 13 residues. Germline-derived CDR1 and CDR2 are LGHDT and YNNKEL (reference sequence).

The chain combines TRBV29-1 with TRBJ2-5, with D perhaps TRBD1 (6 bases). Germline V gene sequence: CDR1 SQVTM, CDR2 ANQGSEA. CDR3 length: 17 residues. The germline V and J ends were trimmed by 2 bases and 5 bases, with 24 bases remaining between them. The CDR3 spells CSVERQVRQGNMETQYF. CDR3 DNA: TGCAGCGTTGAAAGACAGGTCAGACAAGGGAACATGGAGACCCAGTACTTC.

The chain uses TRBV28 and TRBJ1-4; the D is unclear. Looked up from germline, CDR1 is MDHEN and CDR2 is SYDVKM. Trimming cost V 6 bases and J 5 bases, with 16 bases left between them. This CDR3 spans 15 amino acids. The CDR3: CASSLDGKGNEKLFF. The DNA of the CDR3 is TGTGCCAGCAGCCTAGACGGAAAGGGAAATGAAAAACTGTTTTTT.

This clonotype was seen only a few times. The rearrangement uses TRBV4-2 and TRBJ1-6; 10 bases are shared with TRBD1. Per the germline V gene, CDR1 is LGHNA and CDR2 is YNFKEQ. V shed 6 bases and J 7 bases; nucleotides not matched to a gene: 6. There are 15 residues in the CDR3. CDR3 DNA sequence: TGTGCCAGCAGGGGCGGGACAGGGGAGAATTCACCCCTCCACTTT. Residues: CASRGGTGENSPLHF.

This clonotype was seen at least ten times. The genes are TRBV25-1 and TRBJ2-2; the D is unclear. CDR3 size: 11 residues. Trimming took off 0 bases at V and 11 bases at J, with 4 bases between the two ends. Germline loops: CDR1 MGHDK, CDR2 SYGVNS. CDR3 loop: CASSEYLELFF. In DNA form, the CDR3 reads TGTGCCAGCAGTGAATACTTAGAGCTGTTTTTT.

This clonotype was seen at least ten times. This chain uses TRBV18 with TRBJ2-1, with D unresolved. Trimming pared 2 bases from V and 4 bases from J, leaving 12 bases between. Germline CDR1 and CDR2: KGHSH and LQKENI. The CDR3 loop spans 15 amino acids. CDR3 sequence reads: CASSPIRVGYNEQFF. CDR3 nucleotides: TGTGCCAGCTCACCAATCCGGGTGGGATACAATGAGCAGTTCTTC.

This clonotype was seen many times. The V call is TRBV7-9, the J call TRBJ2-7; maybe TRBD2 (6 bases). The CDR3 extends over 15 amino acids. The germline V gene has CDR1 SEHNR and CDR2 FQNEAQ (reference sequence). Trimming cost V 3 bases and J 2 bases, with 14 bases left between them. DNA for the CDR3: TGTGCCAGCAGCTTGATTGGGACTCGCGCCTACGAGCAGTACTTC. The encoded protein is CASSLIGTRAYEQYF.

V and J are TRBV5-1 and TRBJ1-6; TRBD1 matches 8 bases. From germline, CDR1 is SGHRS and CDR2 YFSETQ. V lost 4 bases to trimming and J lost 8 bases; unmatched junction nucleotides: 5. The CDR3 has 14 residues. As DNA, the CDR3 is TGCGCCAGCAGCGTCGGACAGGGTGATTCACCCCTCCACTTT. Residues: CASSVGQGDSPLHF.

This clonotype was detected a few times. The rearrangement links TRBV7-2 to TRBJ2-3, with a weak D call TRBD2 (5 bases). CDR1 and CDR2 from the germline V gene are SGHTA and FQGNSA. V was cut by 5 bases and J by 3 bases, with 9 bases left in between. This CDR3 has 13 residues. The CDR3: CASSVDSTDTQYF. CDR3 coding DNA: TGTGCCAGCAGCGTGGACTCTACAGATACGCAGTATTTT.

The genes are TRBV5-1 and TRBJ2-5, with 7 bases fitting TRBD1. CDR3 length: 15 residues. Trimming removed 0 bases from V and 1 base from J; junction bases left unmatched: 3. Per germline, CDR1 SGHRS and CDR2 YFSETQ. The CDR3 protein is CASSLGTGPQETQYF. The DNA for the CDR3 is TGCGCCAGCAGCTTGGGGACAGGACCCCAAGAGACCCAGTACTTC.

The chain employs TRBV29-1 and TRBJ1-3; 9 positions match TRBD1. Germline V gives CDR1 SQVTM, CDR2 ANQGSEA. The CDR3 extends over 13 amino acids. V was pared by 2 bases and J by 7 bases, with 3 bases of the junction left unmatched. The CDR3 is CSVELQGANTIYF. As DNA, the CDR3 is TGCAGCGTTGAATTACAGGGGGCCAACACCATATATTTT.

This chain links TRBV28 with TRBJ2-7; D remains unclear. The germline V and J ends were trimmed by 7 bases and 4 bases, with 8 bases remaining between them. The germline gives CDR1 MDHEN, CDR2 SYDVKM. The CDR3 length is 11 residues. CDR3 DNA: TGTGCCAGCACCAAGAGGTACGAGCAGTACTTC. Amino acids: CASTKRYEQYF.